The 26 T cell receptor beta chains listed next were all sequenced from one sample in a study of cytomegalovirus exposure and HLA in healthy donors. Primers included in the PCR were 60 Vbeta and 13 Jbeta primers. Data came from immunoSEQ multiplex PCR; TCRdb stores just in-frame clones and leaves some out. Of approximately 150,000 clones listed, 60% to 85% are singletons. Specimen: PBMCs. These receptors were collected from a woman between 18 and 29 years old in good health and CMV-seronegative.

This clone has just a few counts. This rearrangement joins TRBV2 to TRBJ1-1; weak D call: TRBD1 (6 bases). In germline, CDR1 is SNHLY, CDR2 FYNNEI. This CDR3 has 13 residues. Trimming stripped 9 bases from V and 1 base from J, with 12 bases between. CDR3 loop: CASGGATNTEAFF. The DNA of the CDR3 is TGTGCCAGTGGGGGGGCCACGAACACTGAAGCTTTCTTT.

The V and J genes are TRBV15 and TRBJ2-3, with 7 bases that match TRBD2. Germline CDR1 and CDR2: LNHNV and YYDKDF (reference sequence). The CDR3 sequence is 17 residues long. The junction had 11 bases not matched to a gene; V was cut back by 0 bases and J by 5 bases. This CDR3 reads CATSREQTGGGIDTQYF. The DNA for the CDR3 is TGTGCCACCAGCAGAGAACAAACGGGAGGAGGTATAGATACGCAGTATTTT.

The chain has TRBV11-2 and TRBJ2-1; 7 bases are a match to TRBD1. Germline V CDR1 and CDR2: SGHAT, FQNNGV. Losses at the gene ends were 4 bases for V and 6 bases for J; bases not matched to a gene: 12. This CDR3 is 16 amino acids long. CDR3 in amino acids: CASSSPQGVKINEQFF. In DNA form, the CDR3 reads TGTGCCAGCAGCTCTCCCCAGGGGGTGAAGATCAATGAGCAGTTCTTC.

Only a few counts were recorded for this clone. The chain carries TRBV10-1 and TRBJ2-1; maybe TRBD2 (6 bases). CDR1 WNHNN and CDR2 SYGVQD come from the germline V gene (reference sequence). V lost 5 bases and J lost 7, with 12 bases in between. The CDR3 is 13 amino acids. The CDR3 loop is CASSPLARNEQFF. The CDR3 nucleotides read TGCGCCAGCAGTCCGCTAGCGAGGAATGAGCAGTTCTTC.

V gene TRBV7-9 combines with J gene TRBJ2-1, with 8 nucleotides matching TRBD2. V shed 5 bases, J shed 5 bases, and the junction held 8 bases outside the gene matches. Germline values: CDR1 SEHNR, CDR2 FQNEAQ (reference sequence). The length of the CDR3 is 15 residues. The CDR3 region is CASSPLRRGDNEQFF. CDR3 nucleotide sequence: TGTGCCAGCAGCCCCCTCCGGCGGGGGGACAATGAGCAGTTCTTC. The full variable domain, rest sourced from reference TRBV7-9 and TRBJ2-1, is DTGVSQNPRHKITKRGQNVTFRCDPISEHNRLYWYRQTLGQGPEFLTYFQNEAQLEKSRLLSDRFSAERPKGSFSTLEIQRTEQGDSAMYLCASSPLRRGDNEQFFGPGTRLTVL.

This chain connects TRBV5-1 to TRBJ2-1; a possible D gene is TRBD2 (5 bases). V gave up 0 bases and J gave up 10 bases, with 20 bases separating them. This CDR3 region has 16 residues. The germline CDR1 and CDR2 sequences are SGHRS and YFSETQ. The CDR3 loop is CASSLADPQIGVEQFF. CDR3 nucleotides: TGCGCCAGCAGCTTGGCTGACCCCCAGATCGGGGTGGAGCAGTTCTTC.

The chain has TRBV30 and TRBJ1-1; a weak D match, TRBD1 (6 bases). Trimming took 5 bases from V and 8 from J, leaving 21 bases between them. This CDR3 region has 14 residues. Germline CDR1 is GTSNPN and CDR2 is SVGIG (reference sequence). CDR3 DNA sequence: TGTGCCTGGTCGCCCGGGGGGTCGGGGGCAGAAGCTTTCTTT. Its protein product is CAWSPGGSGAEAFF.

The chain employs TRBV7-2 and TRBJ2-5; 8 nucleotides align to TRBD1. Germline CDR1 reads SGHTA; CDR2 reads FQGNSA. The CDR3 spans 17 residues. J lost 1 base, V lost 4 bases, and 11 bases had no gene match. The CDR3 protein is CASSSSGTGYLQETQYF. The CDR3 region has the DNA TGTGCCAGCAGCTCATCCGGGACAGGATACCTCCAAGAGACCCAGTACTTC.

This rearrangement joins TRBV4-2 to TRBJ2-1, with D possibly matching TRBD2 (5 bases). The CDR3 consists of 14 residues. Trimming took off 1 base at V and 6 bases at J, with 10 bases between the two ends. Germline-derived CDR1 and CDR2 are LGHNA and YNFKEQ. The CDR3: CASSQGTAPNEQFF. CDR3 coding DNA: TGTGCCAGCAGCCAAGGGACTGCCCCCAATGAGCAGTTCTTC.

The chain combines TRBV7-6 with TRBJ1-1; TRBD1 aligns across 9 bases. The V and J ends lost 0 bases and 3 bases, in that order; junction bases with no gene match: 5. The CDR3 loop spans 16 amino acids. The V gene's germline CDR1 is SGHVS and CDR2 FNYEAQ. The CDR3 reads CASSLAAQGADTEAFF. Written as DNA, the CDR3 is TGTGCCAGCAGCTTAGCCGCACAGGGGGCGGACACTGAAGCTTTCTTT.

The sample holds a few counts of this clone. Additional DNA sequences in this sample encode the identical CDR3. The chain uses TRBV4-1 and TRBJ2-7; 8 bases match TRBD1. With V trimmed by 4 bases and J by 7 bases, 6 bases remained unmatched. The CDR3 spans 13 residues. Germline assignment: CDR1 MGHRA and CDR2 YSYEKL. The chain's CDR3 is CASSPRTGLEQYF. Written as DNA, the CDR3 is TGCGCCAGCAGCCCTCGGACAGGGTTGGAGCAGTACTTC.

V usage is TRBV7-2 and J usage is TRBJ2-7, with a possible D match to TRBD1 (6 bases). Looked up from germline, CDR1 is SGHTA and CDR2 is FQGNSA. The V end was cut by 0 bases, the J end by 4 bases, with 10 bases between. CDR3 length: 14 amino acids. The CDR3 here is CASSLARQGYEQYF. Here the CDR3 DNA reads TGTGCCAGCAGCTTAGCGCGGCAGGGGTACGAGCAGTACTTC.

A single count supports this clone. The chain links TRBV21-1 to TRBJ1-4. TRBV21-1 is given as a pseudogene. This CDR3 contains 18 residues. CDR3 in amino acids: CASSKPPRVSKSNEKLFF. For the CDR3, the DNA is TGTGCCAGCAGCAAACCTCCACGAGTAAGTAAATCTAATGAAAAACTGTTTTTT.

The chain recombines TRBV5-1 with TRBJ2-5; 9 nucleotides align to TRBD1. V shed 4 bases and J 7 bases; nucleotides not matched to a gene: 11. The CDR3 is made up of 15 amino acids. The germline gives CDR1 SGHRS, CDR2 YFSETQ. CDR3 loop: CASSIQTGQGSTQYF. CDR3 DNA sequence: TGCGCCAGCAGCATACAAACCGGACAGGGGTCGACCCAGTACTTC. Full variable domain (rest looked up from reference TRBV5-1 and TRBJ2-5): KAGVTQTPRYLIKTRGQQVTLSCSPISGHRSVSWYQQTPGQGLQFLFEYFSETQRNKGNFPGRFSGRQFSNSRSEMNVSTLELGDSALYLCASSIQTGQGSTQYFGPGTRLLVL.

The J gene is TRBJ2-5, the V gene TRBV29-1, with D perhaps TRBD2 (6 bases). This CDR3 has 12 amino acids. Germline V gene sequence: CDR1 SQVTM, CDR2 ANQGSEA. V gave up 4 bases and J gave up 9 bases, with 15 bases separating them. The CDR3 protein is CSVVPRGEAQYF. DNA for the CDR3: TGCAGCGTTGTTCCGCGTGGGGAGGCCCAGTACTTC.

The chain's CDR3 is CASSQSLLVGQGGHEQFF. DNA for the CDR3: TGCGCCAGCAGCCAAAGTCTATTGGTGGGACAGGGGGGTCATGAGCAGTTCTTC. The rearrangement joins TRBV4-1 to TRBJ2-1; TRBD1 matches at 11 bases. The J segment lost 8 bases and the V segment lost 2 bases, leaving 14 bases of the junction unmatched. CDR3 length: 18 amino acids. Looked up from germline, CDR1 is MGHRA and CDR2 is YSYEKL.

CDR3 residues: CASSLPGAQFYEQYF. The CDR3 DNA reads as TGTGCCAGCAGCTTGCCGGGAGCGCAATTCTACGAGCAGTACTTC. The genes are TRBV5-6 and TRBJ2-7, with D possibly being TRBD2 (6 bases). This CDR3 is 15 amino acids long. The V and J ends lost 1 base and 3 bases respectively, with 14 bases between them. The germline gives CDR1 SGHDT, CDR2 YYEEEE.

The rearrangement links TRBV29-1 to TRBJ2-5; D is unclear. The CDR3 totals 13 residues. Per germline, CDR1 SQVTM and CDR2 ANQGSEA. V shed 2 bases and J shed 1 base, with 8 bases lying between them. CDR3 nucleotides: TGCAGCGTTGAATCGGCAGGCCAAGAGACCCAGTACTTC. It codes for CSVESAGQETQYF.

The chain recombines TRBV6-4 with TRBJ2-5, with 16 bases identical to TRBD2. The germline V gene encodes CDR1 MRHNA and CDR2 SNTAGT. V shed 6 bases, J shed 4 bases, and the junction held 5 bases outside the gene matches. There are 16 residues in the CDR3. The CDR3 is CASRRGTSGRAETQYF. The CDR3 coding sequence is TGTGCCAGCAGGCGGGGGACTAGCGGGAGGGCAGAGACCCAGTACTTC.

V usage is TRBV29-1 and J usage is TRBJ2-1, with a weak D call TRBD1 (5 bases). Trimming took off 4 bases at V and 7 bases at J, with 11 bases between the two ends. Germline-derived CDR1 and CDR2 are SQVTM and ANQGSEA. This CDR3 contains 12 residues. The CDR3 spells CSVGQGRNEQFF. The CDR3 DNA is TGCAGCGTTGGGCAGGGTAGGAATGAGCAGTTCTTC.

This clone was picked up a small number of times. DNA of the CDR3: TGTGCCAGCAGCCCTCAGGGGGTCGCCGCTAATGAAAAACTGTTTTTT. Translation gives CASSPQGVAANEKLFF. The chain is built from TRBV5-6 and TRBJ1-4; 7 bases fit TRBD1. The ends lost 4 bases at V and 3 bases at J; junction bases unmatched: 9. The CDR3 is 16 residues long. Per the germline V gene, CDR1 is SGHDT and CDR2 is YYEEEE. Complete variable domain (other parts from reference TRBV5-6 and TRBJ1-4): DAGVTQSPTHLIKTRGQQVTLRCSPKSGHDTVSWYQQALGQGPQFIFQYYEEEERQRGNFPDRFSGHQFPNYSSELNVNALLLGDSALYLCASSPQGVAANEKLFFGSGTQLSVL.

The genes are TRBV7-6 and TRBJ1-5; the match to TRBD1 covers 7 bases. The CDR3 loop spans 14 amino acids. V was clipped by 5 bases and J by 3 bases; unmatched bases: 4. CDR1 is SGHVS, CDR2 FNYEAQ, per germline. This CDR3 is CASSPGTANQPQHF. The CDR3 nucleotides are TGTGCCAGCAGCCCCGGGACAGCCAATCAGCCCCAGCATTTT.

This clone occurred a few times. The CDR3 coding sequence is TGTGCCAGCAGCTCCGTAGCGGGAGCCAATGAGCAGTTCTTC. Its protein product is CASSSVAGANEQFF. The rearrangement joins TRBV7-9 to TRBJ2-1, with 9 positions matching TRBD2. V shed 4 bases and J 6 bases; nucleotides not matched to a gene: 4. The length of the CDR3 is 14 residues. Per germline, CDR1 SEHNR and CDR2 FQNEAQ (reference sequence).

This sequence joins TRBV11-2 and TRBJ2-5; weak D call: TRBD1 (6 bases). The CDR3 runs to 14 residues. V was clipped by 1 base and J by 1 base, with 7 bases between them. The germline V gene has CDR1 SGHAT and CDR2 FQNNGV. The CDR3 nucleotides are TGTGCCAGCAGCTTAGGGGACACCCAAGAGACCCAGTACTTC. Its protein is CASSLGDTQETQYF.

This clone was counted a single time. This chain joins TRBV7-8 and TRBJ2-5, with TRBD2 matching over 8 bases. CDR3 length: 17 amino acids. The germline V gene has CDR1 SGHVS and CDR2 FQNEAQ. V shed 1 base and J 6 bases; nucleotides not matched to a gene: 13. The CDR3 loop reads CASSLGGGRSTLKTQYF. The CDR3 DNA sequence: TGTGCCAGCAGCTTAGGCGGGGGGAGATCAACGCTCAAGACCCAGTACTTC.

The rearrangement uses TRBV30 and TRBJ2-3; 8 positions match TRBD2. Unmatched junction bases numbered 9, after V lost 4 bases and J lost 3 bases. CDR1 and CDR2 from the germline V gene are GTSNPN and SVGIG (reference sequence). CDR3 size: 15 residues. CDR3 sequence: CAWNGGAGVTDTQYF. The DNA of the CDR3 is TGTGCCTGGAACGGGGGAGCGGGAGTAACAGATACGCAGTATTTT.